Listed below are T cell receptor beta chains from one sample, sequenced in a study of blood T cell repertoires in COVID-19. Clones were read by immunoSEQ multiplex PCR, and TCRdb kept only the in-frame ones, dropping some. The sample carries about 210,000 clones, 87% recorded once. The specimen sequenced was PBMCs or T cells enriched from blood (not recorded which). These receptors were taken from a man younger than 30 with acute COVID-19. Each CDR3 is given with its conserved first and last residue. The D gene is left open where the match is weak. Rows give clone size only sometimes, using once, few, many, or a class for an expanded clone.

V	D	J	size	DNA	CDR3
TRBV25-1	TRBD2	TRBJ2-3	.	TGTGCCAGCAGTGAAGCGGGAGTGAAAGATACGCAGTATTTT	CASSEAGVKDTQYF
TRBV19	.	TRBJ2-2	.	TGTGCCTCGTCGGGGACCGGGGAGCTGTTTTTT	CASSGTGELFF
TRBV7-6	.	TRBJ1-1	.	TGTGCCAGCAGCTTAAATCCCCCCGGTTCAACTGAAGCTTTCTTT	CASSLNPPGSTEAFF
TRBV6-5	.	TRBJ1-6	.	TGTGCCAGCAAGGGAGGTTCACCCCTCCACTTT	CASKGGSPLHF
TRBV12-5	TRBD2	TRBJ2-3	.	TGTGCTAGTGGTTTCCAGGGACTAGCGGTTAGCACAGATACGCAGTATTTT	CASGFQGLAVSTDTQYF
TRBV28	TRBD1	TRBJ2-5	.	TGTGCCAGCAGTTTATCACAGGGGGCGCGAGGAGAGACCCAGTACTTC	CASSLSQGARGETQYF
TRBV2	.	TRBJ1-1	.	TGTGCCAGCAGCCCAGATATGAACACTGAAGCTTTCTTT	CASSPDMNTEAFF
TRBV6-1	TRBD2	TRBJ2-1	.	TGTGCCAGCAGTGCCGGGACTAGCGGGAACTGGAATGAGCAGTTCTTC	CASSAGTSGNWNEQFF
TRBV14	.	TRBJ2-1	once	TGTGCCAGCAGCAACGATAGGGGCTGGGAGCAGTTCTTC	CASSNDRGWEQFF
TRBV28	.	TRBJ2-3	.	TGTGCCAGCAGTTTAGGGCAGGTAACTAGCACAGATACGCAGTATTTT	CASSLGQVTSTDTQYF
TRBV30	TRBD2	TRBJ2-1	few	TGTGCCTGGAGTGTAGCGGGACACAATGAGCAGTTCTTC	CAWSVAGHNEQFF
TRBV25-1	.	TRBJ1-2	.	TGTGCCAGCAGCCTCGCCCAGGGGGGCTACACCTTC	CASSLAQGGYTF
TRBV7-9	.	TRBJ1-2	.	TGTGCCAGCAGCCCGTCGGGGGGTGTTGACTATGGCTACACCTTC	CASSPSGGVDYGYTF
TRBV6-5	.	TRBJ2-3	.	TGTGCCGCGTCCCGGGGTTCCACAGATACGCAGTATTTT	CAASRGSTDTQYF
TRBV24-1	.	TRBJ1-5	.	TGTGCCACCAGTGAAAGCACAGGACCCCAGCATTTT	CATSESTGPQHF
TRBV19	TRBD2	TRBJ2-1	.	TGTGCCAGTAGTAAGCCGGGACTAGCGGGACTACTAGGGGGGAATGAGCAGTTCTTC	CASSKPGLAGLLGGNEQFF
TRBV2	.	TRBJ2-6	.	TGTGCCTCACGGGACTCTGGGGCCAACGTCCTGACTTTC	CASRDSGANVLTF
TRBV28	.	TRBJ2-1	once	TGTGCCAGCAGTGGACCGCAGGGTTACAATGAGCAGTTCTTC	CASSGPQGYNEQFF
TRBV30	TRBD2	TRBJ2-3	.	TGTGCCTGGCACCTTGCGGGAGGCACAGATACGCAGTATTTT	CAWHLAGGTDTQYF
TRBV11-3	.	TRBJ2-1	.	TGTGCCAGCAGCTTCCTAGAGGGTCGATACAATGAGCAGTTCTTC	CASSFLEGRYNEQFF
TRBV7-3	.	TRBJ2-1	.	TGTGCCAGCAGCTTATATGGGGGAGGACTCGGTGAGCAGTTCTTC	CASSLYGGGLGEQFF
TRBV6-5	TRBD2	TRBJ2-2	once	TGTGCCAGCAGTTTAGGGAGGGACGCCGGGGAGCTGTTTTTT	CASSLGRDAGELFF
TRBV2	TRBD1	TRBJ1-6	.	TGTGCCAGCAGTGAGGGGACAGGCTATAACTTT	CASSEGTGYNF
TRBV5-4	.	TRBJ2-1	.	TGTGCCAGCAGCTTTGGCGGAGAAGTCAATGAGCAGTTCTTC	CASSFGGEVNEQFF
TRBV30	TRBD2	TRBJ2-1	once	TGTGCCTGGAGTGTACTAGCGGGAGTCAGCAATGAGCAGTTCTTC	CAWSVLAGVSNEQFF
TRBV5-6	.	TRBJ1-5	.	TGTGCCAGCAGCGTACTCACAGAGAGCAATCAGCCCCAGCATTTT	CASSVLTESNQPQHF
TRBV2	.	TRBJ2-7	once	TGTGCCAGCAAGTTTCGAAGCGCCCCCTCCTACGAGCAGTACTTC	CASKFRSAPSYEQYF
TRBV6-5	.	TRBJ2-4	.	TGTGCCAGCTTTGGACTAGCCAAAAACATTCAGTACTTC	CASFGLAKNIQYF
TRBV21-1	.	TRBJ2-7	once	TGTGCCAGCAGCAAAGTCCTAGCGGGAGGGGGCGGCGACGAGCAGTACTTC	CASSKVLAGGGGDEQYF
TRBV29-1	.	TRBJ2-1	.	TGCAGCGTTGAGCCCGTTCGGGGTAACTACAATGAGCAGTTCTTC	CSVEPVRGNYNEQFF
TRBV28	.	TRBJ2-6	.	TGTGCCAGCAGTTTATTCGTAGCGGGGGCCAACGTCCTGACTTTC	CASSLFVAGANVLTF
TRBV12-5	.	TRBJ1-6	.	TGTGCTAGTGGTTTGATACAAGGGGTTACATCGGGCACCTATAATTCACCCCTCCACTTT	CASGLIQGVTSGTYNSPLHF
TRBV1	.	TRBJ2-7	.	TGCACCAGCAGCCCCAGGGGGGGACTAGCGGGAGAACGCGAGCAGTACTTC	CTSSPRGGLAGEREQYF
TRBV30	.	TRBJ1-2	.	TGTGCCTGTCTATCCCTCTATGGCTACACCTTC	CACLSLYGYTF
TRBV7-9	.	TRBJ2-7	.	TGTGCCAGCAGCTCCGAGACTATTAGCTCCTACGAGCAGTACTTC	CASSSETISSYEQYF
TRBV6-2/TRBV6-3	TRBD2	TRBJ2-1	once	TGTGCCAGCAGTTTTAGCGGGAGCGGCTCCTACAATGAGCAGTTCTTC	CASSFSGSGSYNEQFF
TRBV11-3	TRBD2	TRBJ2-5	.	TGTGCCAGCAGCTTAGCGGGGGGGGAAGAGACCCAGTACTTC	CASSLAGGEETQYF
TRBV7-2	.	TRBJ2-2	.	TGTGCCAGCAGCTCACCAGGGCTAGCGACGAGCGGGGAGCTGTTTTTT	CASSSPGLATSGELFF
TRBV5-6	TRBD1	TRBJ2-1	.	TGTGCCAGCAGCCCACCCGGGACAGGGACTTACAATGAGCAGTTCTTC	CASSPPGTGTYNEQFF
TRBV7-2	TRBD2	TRBJ2-2	few	TGTGCCAGCGGGGGACTAGCGGAATACACCGGGGAGCTGTTTTTT	CASGGLAEYTGELFF
TRBV5-4	.	TRBJ2-7	.	TGTGCCAGCAGCTTGGACTATACCTACGAGCAGTACTTC	CASSLDYTYEQYF
TRBV5-5	.	TRBJ2-1	.	TGTGCCAGCAGCTTAAATCGGGGAGGTAGCGCCTACAATGAGCAGTTCTTC	CASSLNRGGSAYNEQFF
TRBV4-1	TRBD2	TRBJ2-7	.	TGCGCCAGCAGCCAAGATTGGACTAGCTCAGAGTACGAGCAGTACTTC	CASSQDWTSSEYEQYF
TRBV24-1	.	TRBJ2-1	.	TGTGCCACCAGTGAACCCGGCTGGGCGCTCGGGAGCGATGAGCAGTTCTTC	CATSEPGWALGSDEQFF
TRBV7-9	TRBD2	TRBJ2-3	.	TGTGCCAGCAGCTCAGGGACTAGCGGGAGTGATACGCAGTATTTT	CASSSGTSGSDTQYF
TRBV3-1/TRBV3-2	.	TRBJ1-3	.	TGTGCCAGCAGCCAACTCTCTGGGCTTGGCAACACCATATATTTT	CASSQLSGLGNTIYF
TRBV7-6	TRBD1	TRBJ1-1	.	TGTGCCAGCAGCCAACAGGGGTACGCGGACACTGAAGCTTTCTTT	CASSQQGYADTEAFF
TRBV7-3	TRBD1	TRBJ1-1	.	TGTGCCAGCAGCCCGGCAGGGGGCACTGAAGCTTTCTTT	CASSPAGGTEAFF
TRBV24-1	.	TRBJ2-3	.	TGTGCCACCAGTGATTTAGAGGGGGGTAGCGGGAGCACAGATACGCAGTATTTT	CATSDLEGGSGSTDTQYF
TRBV24-1	TRBD2	TRBJ2-3	.	TGTGCCACCAGGGGTCTAGCGGGAGCGGCAGATACGCAGTATTTT	CATRGLAGAADTQYF
TRBV6-6	.	TRBJ1-6	.	TGTGCCAGCGACAGGACCGTAAATTCACCCCTCCACTTT	CASDRTVNSPLHF
TRBV28	.	TRBJ1-2	.	TGTGCCAGCAGTTCCCAGGCGGGGGGAAATATCTATGGCTACACCTTC	CASSSQAGGNIYGYTF